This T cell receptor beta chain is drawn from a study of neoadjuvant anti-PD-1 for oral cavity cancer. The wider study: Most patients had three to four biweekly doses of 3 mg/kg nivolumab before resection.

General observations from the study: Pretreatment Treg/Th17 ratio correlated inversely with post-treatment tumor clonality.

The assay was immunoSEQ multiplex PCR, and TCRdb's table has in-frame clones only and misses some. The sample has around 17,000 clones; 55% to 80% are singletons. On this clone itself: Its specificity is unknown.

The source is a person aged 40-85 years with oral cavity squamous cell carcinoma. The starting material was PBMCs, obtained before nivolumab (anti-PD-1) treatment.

The chain's CDR3 is CASSFGAGAYEQYF. The CDR3 DNA sequence: TGTGCCAGCAGCTTCGGCGCGGGAGCATACGAGCAGTACTTC. The J gene is TRBJ2-7, the V gene TRBV7-3; TRBD2 agrees at 7 bases. J gave up 4 bases and V 3 bases, and 6 bases lay outside the gene matches. The CDR3 loop spans 14 amino acids. CDR1 is SGHTA, CDR2 FQGTGA, per germline.